The present T cell receptor beta chain was sequenced within a study of STAT3 mutations in large granular lymphocyte leukemia (dated by TCRdb to the late 2010s). Study-level background: In roughly half of the longitudinally sequenced T-LGLL patients, canonical activating STAT3 mutations were detected. Over half of the T-LGLL patients were given one or more immunosuppressive therapy regimens, and around 40% of those treated had a hematologic response. Patients with T-cell large granular lymphocyte leukemia underwent serial deep sequencing of TCRbeta CDR3 and STAT3 to reconstruct clonal hierarchy and dynamics. From an initial cohort of around 200 LGL patients, roughly 19 representative T-LGLL cases were chosen for longitudinal sequencing of TCRbeta and STAT3. As controls, the study also included longitudinal sequencing of two patients with natural killer LGL leukemia. Patients were sequenced at over 3 time points on average, with the number of samplings per patient ranging from 2 to 8.

Paper-wide results and their limitations: In about 30% of the 18 patients, TCR clonotype switching occurred after therapy, and every newly emerging clone was STAT3 wild type. Because codominant clonotypes persisted in some patients, a small but highly pathogenic clone may have been missed. Because no samples were available when a clone first appeared, clonal expansion had to be inferred from samplings taken at other points. All T-LGLL patients had at least one immunodominant TCRbeta clonotype, and roughly half had multiple immunodominant subclonotypes. The linking of therapy response to changes in TCR clonal burden was complicated by variable intervals between samplings and differing treatment regimens. Several patients had a dominant TCR clone burden greater than the STAT3 mutant burden, which suggests that the STAT3 mutation arose secondarily within a clone that had already expanded.

Comment on this clone: Which antigen it targets is not known. No base qualities exist here, and no much larger clone lies one base off it.

The same DNA, extracted from blood mononuclear cells, served for both TCR sequencing and STAT3 sequencing. CDR3 length: 14 amino acids, cysteine to phenylalanine. CDR3 DNA only is kept here, 42 bases in frame from base 1. The germline V gene sets CDR1 to SGHAT and CDR2 to FQNNGV. For this chain, trimming is 6 bases at the V end and 7 bases at the J end, and the number of junction bases without a gene match is 9. TCRbeta libraries were sequenced on an Illumina MiSeq, and an average of around 41,000 productive templates per sample was obtained. Using multiplex PCR amplification, the immunoSEQ assay generated the TCRbeta CDR3 libraries. The authors' analysis ran thus. Repertoire diversity was calculated as previously defined, with values near 0 taken to indicate extremely monoclonal samples. TCRdb limited this immuneACCESS table to in-frame rearrangements with V and J called. A share of clones is missing; checked studies link under half to unresolved V genes, and the rest is unexplained. V, J and clone size were drawn from that table, and D and trimming were deduced from the DNA. The sample table holds about 42,000 clones, of which 81% were seen once. Jointly, the top ten make up 0.4% to 0.55% of the sample.

The clonotype was recovered from a human donor with T large granular lymphocyte leukemia. Some clones in this sample may be carry-over from other donors' samples. Sequencing was performed on PBMCs. The sequence links TRBV11-2 to TRBJ2-1; 7 middle bases align to TRBD1. The sequence in DNA is TGTGCCAGCAGGGACGGGACAGCTGGGAATGAGCAGTTCTTC. This translates into CASRDGTAGNEQFF.